This entry concerns a single T cell receptor (beta chain). Its specificity is unknown. These data come from a study of shared clonotypes between healthy human individuals. V was clipped by 5 bases and J by 8 bases, with 18 bases between them. Germline lookup yields CDR1 SGHAT and CDR2 FQNNGV. The CDR3 runs 14 residues. The repertoire was sequenced with immunoSEQ multiplex PCR; TCRdb's copy has only in-frame clones and lacks some. The table has around 700,000 clones, about 92% seen once. Terminally differentiated effector memory CD45RA+ cells were excluded from the naive CD8 cells, which were CD45RO-negative and positively selected for CCR7. Study results and caveats: Unshared clonotypes carried lower generation probabilities than those common to all four donors. Sampling covered nothing but blood. Tissue TCR repertoires likely differ from those found in blood.

This TCR was sampled from a man aged 25-45 years in good health. The chain is built from TRBV11-2 and TRBJ1-2, with D uncertain. The specimen was naive CD8+ T cells sorted from blood. CDR3 amino acids: CASSVIPGVGGYTF. The CDR3 nucleotides read TGTGCCAGCAGCGTAATTCCGGGAGTAGGGGGCTACACCTTC.